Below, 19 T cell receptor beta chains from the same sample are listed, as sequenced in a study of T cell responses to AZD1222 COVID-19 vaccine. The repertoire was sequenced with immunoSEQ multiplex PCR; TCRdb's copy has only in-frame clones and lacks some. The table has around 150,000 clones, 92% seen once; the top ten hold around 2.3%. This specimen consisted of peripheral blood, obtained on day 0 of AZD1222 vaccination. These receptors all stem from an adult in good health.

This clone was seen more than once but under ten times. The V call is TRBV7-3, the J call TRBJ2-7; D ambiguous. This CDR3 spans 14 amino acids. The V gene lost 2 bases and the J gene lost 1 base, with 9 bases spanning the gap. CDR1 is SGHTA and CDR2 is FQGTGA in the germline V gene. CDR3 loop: CASSLYAESYEQYF. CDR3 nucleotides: TGTGCCAGCAGCTTATACGCGGAGTCCTACGAGCAGTACTTC.

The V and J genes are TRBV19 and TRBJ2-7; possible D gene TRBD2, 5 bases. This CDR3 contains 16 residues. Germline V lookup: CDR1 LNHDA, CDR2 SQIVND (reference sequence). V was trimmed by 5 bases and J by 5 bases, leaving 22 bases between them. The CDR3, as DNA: TGTGCCAGTAGTTTGTATCGAGGGAAAGAGCGCCACGAGCAGTACTTC. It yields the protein CASSLYRGKERHEQYF.

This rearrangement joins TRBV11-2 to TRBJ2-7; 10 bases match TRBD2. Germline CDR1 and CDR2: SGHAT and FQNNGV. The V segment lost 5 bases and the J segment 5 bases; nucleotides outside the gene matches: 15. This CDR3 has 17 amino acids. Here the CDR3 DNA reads TGTGCCAGCAGCAGAGGAGTCCTAGCGGGGGCTCTCCACGAGCAGTACTTC. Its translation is CASSRGVLAGALHEQYF.

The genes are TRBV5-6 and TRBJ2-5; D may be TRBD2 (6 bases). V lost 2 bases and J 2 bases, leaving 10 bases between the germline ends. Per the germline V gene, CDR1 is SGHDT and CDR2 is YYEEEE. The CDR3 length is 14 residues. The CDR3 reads CASSFPGTQETQYF. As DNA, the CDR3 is TGTGCCAGCAGCTTTCCGGGGACTCAAGAGACCCAGTACTTC.

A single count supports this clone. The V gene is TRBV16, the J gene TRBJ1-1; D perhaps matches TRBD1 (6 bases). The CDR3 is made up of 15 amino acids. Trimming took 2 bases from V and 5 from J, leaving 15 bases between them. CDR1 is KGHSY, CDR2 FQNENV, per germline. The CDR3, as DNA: TGTGCCAGCAGCCAAATTCAGGGGCCCAAAACTGAAGCTTTCTTT. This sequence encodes CASSQIQGPKTEAFF.

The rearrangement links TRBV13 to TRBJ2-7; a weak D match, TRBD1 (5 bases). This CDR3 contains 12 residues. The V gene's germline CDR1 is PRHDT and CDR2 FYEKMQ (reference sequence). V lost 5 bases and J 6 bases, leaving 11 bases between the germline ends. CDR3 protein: CASSRWGLEQYF. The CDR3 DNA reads TGTGCCAGCAGCCGATGGGGCCTCGAGCAGTACTTC. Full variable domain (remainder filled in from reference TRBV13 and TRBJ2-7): AAGVIQSPRHLIKEKRETATLKCYPIPRHDTVYWYQQGPGQDPQFLISFYEKMQSDKGSIPDRFSAQQFSDYHSELNMSSLELGDSALYFCASSRWGLEQYFGPGTRLTVT.

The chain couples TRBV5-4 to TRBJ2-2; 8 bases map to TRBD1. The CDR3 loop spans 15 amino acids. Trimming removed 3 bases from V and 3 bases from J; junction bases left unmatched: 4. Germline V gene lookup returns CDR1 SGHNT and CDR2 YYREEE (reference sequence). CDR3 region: CASSSDRDYTGELFF. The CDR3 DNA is TGTGCCAGCAGCTCGGACAGGGACTACACCGGGGAGCTGTTTTTT.

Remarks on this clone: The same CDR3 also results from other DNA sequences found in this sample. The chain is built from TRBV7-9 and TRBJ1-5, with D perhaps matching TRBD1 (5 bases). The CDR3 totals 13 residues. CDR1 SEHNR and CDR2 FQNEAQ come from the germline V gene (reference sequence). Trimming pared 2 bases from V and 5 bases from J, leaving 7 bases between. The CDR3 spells CASSLQGDQPQHF. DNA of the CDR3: TGTGCCAGCAGCTTACAAGGGGATCAGCCCCAGCATTTT.

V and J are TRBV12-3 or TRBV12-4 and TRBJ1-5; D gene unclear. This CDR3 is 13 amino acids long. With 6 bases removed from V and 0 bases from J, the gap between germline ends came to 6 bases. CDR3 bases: TGTGCCAGCAGAAGCCTTAGCAATCAGCCCCAGCATTTT. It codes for CASRSLSNQPQHF.

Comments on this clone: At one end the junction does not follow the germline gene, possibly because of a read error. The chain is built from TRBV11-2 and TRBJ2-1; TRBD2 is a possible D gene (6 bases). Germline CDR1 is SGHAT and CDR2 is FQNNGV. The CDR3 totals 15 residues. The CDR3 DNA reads TGTGCTAGCAGCCCAAGACTAGATCCTAATTATGAGCAGTTCTTC. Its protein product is CASSPRLDPNYEQFF.

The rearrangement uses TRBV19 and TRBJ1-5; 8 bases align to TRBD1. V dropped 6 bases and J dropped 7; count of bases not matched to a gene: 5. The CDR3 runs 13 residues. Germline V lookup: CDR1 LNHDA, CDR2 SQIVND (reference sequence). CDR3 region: CASRKQGEQPQHF. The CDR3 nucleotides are TGTGCCAGTAGGAAACAGGGGGAACAGCCCCAGCATTTT. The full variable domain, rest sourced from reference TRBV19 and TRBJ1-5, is DGGITQSPKYLFRKEGQNVTLSCEQNLNHDAMYWYRQDPGQGLRLIYYSQIVNDFQKGDIAEGYSVSREKKESFPLTVTSAQKNPTAFYLCASRKQGEQPQHFGDGTRLSIL.

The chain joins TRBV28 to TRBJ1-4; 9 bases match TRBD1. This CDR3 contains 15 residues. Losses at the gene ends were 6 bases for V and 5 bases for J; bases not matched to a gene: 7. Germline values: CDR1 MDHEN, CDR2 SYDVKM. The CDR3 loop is CASSLGGTGNEKLFF. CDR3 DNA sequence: TGTGCCAGCAGCCTAGGGGGGACAGGGAATGAAAAACTGTTTTTT.

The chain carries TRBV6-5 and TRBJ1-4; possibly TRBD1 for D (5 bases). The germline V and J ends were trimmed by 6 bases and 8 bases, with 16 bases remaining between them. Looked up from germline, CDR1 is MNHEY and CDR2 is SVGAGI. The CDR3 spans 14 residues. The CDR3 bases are TGTGCCAGCAGGCCGCTTTCAGGGCAGGAAAAACTGTTTTTT. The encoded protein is CASRPLSGQEKLFF.

The CDR3 DNA sequence: TGTGCCAGCCTCGAGGCGGGAGGGGTCGAGCAGTACTTC. The encoded protein is CASLEAGGVEQYF. This chain joins TRBV25-1 and TRBJ2-7; 9 bases are shared with TRBD2. Germline lookup yields CDR1 MGHDK and CDR2 SYGVNS. V lost 8 bases and J lost 6; bases outside the gene matches: 8. The CDR3 extends over 13 amino acids.

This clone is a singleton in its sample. The CDR3 DNA reads TGTGCCAGTCGAGGAGCGGGATTGAATGAGCAGTTCTTC. Translation gives CASRGAGLNEQFF. This chain joins TRBV25-1 and TRBJ2-1; 7 nucleotides agree with TRBD2. This CDR3 is built from 13 residues. Looked up from germline, CDR1 is MGHDK and CDR2 is SYGVNS. V lost 9 bases, J lost 7 bases, and 9 bases stayed unmatched.

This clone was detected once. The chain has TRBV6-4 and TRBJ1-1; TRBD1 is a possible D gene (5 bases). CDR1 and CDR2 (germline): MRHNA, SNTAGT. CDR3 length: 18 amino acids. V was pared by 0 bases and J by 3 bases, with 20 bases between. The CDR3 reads CASSDSKFGREVDTEAFF. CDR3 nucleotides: TGTGCCAGCAGTGACTCGAAATTCGGCAGGGAGGTTGACACTGAAGCTTTCTTT.

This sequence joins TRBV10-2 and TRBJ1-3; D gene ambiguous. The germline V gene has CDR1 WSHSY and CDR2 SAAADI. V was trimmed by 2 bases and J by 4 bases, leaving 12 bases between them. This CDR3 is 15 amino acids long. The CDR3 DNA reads TGCGCCAGCAGTGAGCCAGCTCTGGGCGGAAACACCATATATTTT. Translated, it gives CASSEPALGGNTIYF.

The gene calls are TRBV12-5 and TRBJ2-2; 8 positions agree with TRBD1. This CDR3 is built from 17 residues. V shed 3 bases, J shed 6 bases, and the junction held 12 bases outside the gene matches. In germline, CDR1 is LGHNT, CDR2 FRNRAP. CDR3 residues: CASGFPSGGGEAGELFF. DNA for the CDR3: TGTGCTAGTGGTTTCCCATCAGGGGGCGGAGAGGCCGGGGAGCTGTTTTTT.

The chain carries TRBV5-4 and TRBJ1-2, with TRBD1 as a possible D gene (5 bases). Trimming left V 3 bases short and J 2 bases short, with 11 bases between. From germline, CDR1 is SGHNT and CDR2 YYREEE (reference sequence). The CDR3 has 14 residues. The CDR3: CASSYLRVNYGYTF. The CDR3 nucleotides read TGTGCCAGCAGCTATCTCAGGGTAAACTATGGCTACACCTTC.